Following are 20 T cell receptor beta chains from one sample sequenced in a study of control samples from healthy donors and cancer patients (dated by TCRdb to the early 2020s). Receptors were amplified or captured by the immunoSEQ multiplex PCR assay. TCRdb holds this immuneACCESS table with in-frame rearrangements only. Some clones are missing; in checked studies, unresolved V genes explain under half, and the rest has no known cause. The sample data list approximately 30,000 clones, and approximately 93% of these were observed just once. Clones ranked in the top ten supply just over 6.5% of the sample. Input material: blood. The receptors shown here come from a man aged 55 to 69 in good health.

This clone was found once. The genes are TRBV7-9 and TRBJ1-4; D call uncertain. The V and J ends lost 5 bases and 0 bases respectively, with 10 bases between them. The CDR3 length is 15 residues. CDR1 is SEHNR, CDR2 FQNEAQ, per germline (reference sequence). CDR3 sequence reads: CASSPWTATNEKLFF. The CDR3, as DNA: TGTGCCAGCAGCCCGTGGACGGCAACTAATGAAAAACTGTTTTTT.

The J gene is TRBJ1-2, the V gene TRBV7-3, with D possibly matching TRBD1 (6 bases). The CDR3 loop spans 16 amino acids. Germline CDR1 SGHTA, CDR2 FQGTGA. Trimming cost V 1 base and J 1 base, with 13 bases left between them. The CDR3 loop reads CASSLKFGTFNYGYTF. CDR3 sequence (DNA): TGTGCCAGCAGCTTAAAGTTCGGGACATTTAACTATGGCTACACCTTC.

The chain recombines TRBV24-1 with TRBJ1-5; 12 nucleotides agree with TRBD1. Germline V gene lookup returns CDR1 KGHDR and CDR2 SFDVKD. CDR3 size: 16 residues. V was pared by 2 bases and J by 8 bases, with 6 bases of the junction left unmatched. CDR3 loop: CATSDSGTGGREPQHF. Written as DNA, the CDR3 is TGTGCCACCAGTGATTCCGGGACAGGGGGCAGGGAGCCCCAGCATTTT.

The J gene is TRBJ1-1, the V gene TRBV7-2; D may be TRBD1 (6 bases). Germline V CDR1 and CDR2: SGHTA, FQGNSA. This CDR3 comprises 17 residues. V gave up 0 bases and J gave up 3 bases, with 17 bases separating them. CDR3 bases: TGTGCCAGCAGCTTAGCTGGGGCAGGGGTTACATACACTGAAGCTTTCTTT. It is translated as CASSLAGAGVTYTEAFF.

The V gene is TRBV19, the J gene TRBJ1-1; D is unresolved. This CDR3 contains 15 residues. V shed 8 bases and J shed 6 bases, with 22 bases lying between them. Germline V gene data show CDR1 as LNHDA and CDR2 as SQIVND (reference sequence). CDR3 sequence reads: CASDLGRALRSEAFF. The CDR3 bases are TGTGCCAGTGATCTAGGCCGGGCTTTAAGATCTGAAGCTTTCTTT. Full variable domain (remainder filled in from reference TRBV19 and TRBJ1-1): DGGITQSPKYLFRKEGQNVTLSCEQNLNHDAMYWYRQDPGQGLRLIYYSQIVNDFQKGDIAEGYSVSREKKESFPLTVTSAQKNPTAFYLCASDLGRALRSEAFFGQGTRLTVV.

The genes are TRBV4-3 and TRBJ1-6; tentative D call: TRBD1 (5 bases). CDR1 and CDR2 (germline): LGHNA, YSLEER. The V gene lost 0 bases and the J gene lost 8 bases, with 11 bases spanning the gap. The CDR3 length is 15 residues. In nucleotides, the CDR3 is TGCGCCAGCAGCCAAGACTGGGGGTTGGATTCACCCCTCCACTTT. Residues: CASSQDWGLDSPLHF.

The chain carries TRBV28 and TRBJ1-2; TRBD1 aligns across 10 bases. Trimming cost V 5 bases and J 2 bases; bases outside gene matches: 2. CDR3 size: 14 residues. CDR1 and CDR2 (germline): MDHEN, SYDVKM. The CDR3 DNA is TGTGCCAGCAGTAGACAGGGGGCGAACTATGGCTACACCTTC. Its protein product is CASSRQGANYGYTF.

The CDR3 DNA follows: TGTGCCAGCAGTTGGACCCCAGGGGCGAACTATGGCTACACCTTC. This codes for CASSWTPGANYGYTF. This rearrangement joins TRBV6-2 or TRBV6-3 to TRBJ1-2; possible D gene TRBD1, 6 bases. The CDR3 spans 15 residues. Germline lookup yields CDR1 MNHEY and CDR2 SVGEGT. The germline V and J ends were trimmed by 4 bases and 2 bases, with 14 bases remaining between them.

The chain has TRBV6-5 and TRBJ1-2, with 10 bases fitting TRBD1. Per germline, CDR1 MNHEY and CDR2 SVGAGI. The CDR3 is made up of 15 amino acids. V lost 5 bases and J lost 7; bases outside the gene matches: 10. The CDR3 DNA reads as TGTGCCAGCAGTCCCCCTGACAGGGGGCAGGGTGGCTACACCTTC. It yields the protein CASSPPDRGQGGYTF.

This rearrangement joins TRBV19 to TRBJ2-5; 7 bases line up with TRBD1. The CDR3 runs to 17 residues. The junction had 17 bases not matched to a gene; V was cut back by 6 bases and J by 4 bases. CDR1 LNHDA and CDR2 SQIVND come from the germline V gene (reference sequence). CDR3 DNA: TGTGCCAGTAGCAAAGGTTCGGTCACAGGGGCGGGAGAGACCCAGTACTTC. Translated: CASSKGSVTGAGETQYF.

The gene calls are TRBV7-8 and TRBJ1-1, with 9 bases aligning to TRBD1. Germline V gives CDR1 SGHVS, CDR2 FQNEAQ. V was pared by 1 base and J by 4 bases, with 10 bases of the junction left unmatched. The CDR3 spans 17 residues. CDR3 nucleotides: TGTGCCAGCAGCTTAGGGGGGACAGGGCGAATGGGCACTGAAGCTTTCTTT. It encodes CASSLGGTGRMGTEAFF.

The chain carries TRBV2 and TRBJ1-3, with D hard to call. The CDR3 runs 15 residues. Germline lookup yields CDR1 SNHLY and CDR2 FYNNEI. The V gene lost 7 bases and the J gene lost 4 bases, with 17 bases spanning the gap. CDR3 sequence reads: CASTQQEGTGNTIYF. In DNA form, the CDR3 reads TGTGCCAGCACTCAACAAGAGGGCACGGGAAACACCATATATTTT.

The chain is built from TRBV9 and TRBJ1-1, with TRBD1 as a possible D gene (6 bases). The CDR3 extends over 16 amino acids. Trimming took off 0 bases at V and 7 bases at J, with 19 bases between the two ends. Germline lookup yields CDR1 SGDLS and CDR2 YYNGEE. Here the CDR3 reads CASSVGGEGGLGEAFF. The CDR3 nucleotides are TGTGCCAGCAGCGTAGGCGGCGAGGGGGGGTTGGGTGAAGCTTTCTTT.

This chain links TRBV10-3 with TRBJ1-2; D is unresolved. Germline loops: CDR1 ENHRY, CDR2 SYGVKD. This CDR3 has 18 amino acids. Trimming shortened V by 0 bases and J by 4 bases, and 21 bases separated the two germline ends. CDR3 residues: CAISESPDGRSDGYGYTF. The DNA of the CDR3 is TGTGCCATCAGTGAGTCCCCGGATGGTCGGTCGGACGGCTATGGCTACACCTTC.

The chain employs TRBV6-1 and TRBJ1-2; no clear D. The CDR3 spans 14 residues. Trimming cost V 0 bases and J 4 bases, with 9 bases left between them. In germline, CDR1 is MNHNS, CDR2 SASEGT. The CDR3: CASSEAAQIYGYTF. CDR3 nucleotide sequence: TGTGCCAGCAGTGAAGCTGCGCAAATCTATGGCTACACCTTC.

The chain couples TRBV16 to TRBJ1-2, with D perhaps matching TRBD1 (5 bases). The germline gives CDR1 KGHSY, CDR2 FQNENV. Trimming stripped 0 bases from V and 5 bases from J, with 10 bases between. This CDR3 spans 14 amino acids. CDR3 in amino acids: CASSQSVTGYGYTF. Here the CDR3 DNA reads TGTGCCAGCAGCCAATCGGTCACAGGTTATGGCTACACCTTC. The complete variable domain, with remaining parts taken from reference TRBV16 and TRBJ1-2, reads GEEVAQTPKHLVRGEGQKAKLYCAPIKGHSYVFWYQQVLKNEFKFLISFQNENVFDETGMPKERFSAKCLPNSPCSLEIQATKLEDSAVYFCASSQSVTGYGYTFGSGTRLTVV.

Only one count was recorded for this clone. The chain couples TRBV10-3 to TRBJ1-5; 9 bases agree with TRBD1. V dropped 6 bases and J dropped 6; count of bases not matched to a gene: 6. This CDR3 is built from 14 residues. Germline CDR1 and CDR2: ENHRY and SYGVKD. CDR3 region: CAIRAAGQGQPQHF. The CDR3 bases are TGTGCCATCAGGGCGGCGGGACAGGGTCAGCCCCAGCATTTT.

The rearrangement uses TRBV5-6 and TRBJ1-2; TRBD1 is a possible D gene (6 bases). Germline V CDR1 and CDR2: SGHDT, YYEEEE. CDR3 length: 12 amino acids. Trimming shortened V by 5 bases and J by 9 bases, and 14 bases separated the two germline ends. The DNA of the CDR3 is TGTGCCAGCAGTCCCGGGACACACAGCTACACCTTC. Residues: CASSPGTHSYTF.

This chain connects TRBV4-1 to TRBJ1-4; D perhaps matches TRBD1 (5 bases). CDR1 is MGHRA, CDR2 YSYEKL, per germline. Trimming removed 0 bases from V and 5 bases from J, with 13 bases in between. CDR3 length: 16 amino acids. This CDR3 is CASSQDIPRGNEKLFF. The CDR3 nucleotides read TGCGCCAGCAGCCAAGATATACCTAGGGGAAATGAAAAACTGTTTTTT.

This clone was counted once. The V gene is TRBV6-6, the J gene TRBJ1-3; D is unresolved. The CDR3 is 18 residues long. Looked up from germline, CDR1 is MNHNY and CDR2 is SVGAGI (reference sequence). V was shortened by 5 bases and J by 0 bases, with 20 bases between the two germline ends. The chain's CDR3 is CASSLRAGPTFSGNTIYF. The CDR3 region has the DNA TGTGCCAGCAGTCTAAGGGCGGGCCCGACGTTCTCTGGAAACACCATATATTTT.